These 15 T cell receptor beta chains were sequenced from one sample in a study of OX40 agonist ivuxolimab in advanced cancers. Profiled with immunoSEQ multiplex PCR; TCRdb holds only in-frame clones, not every one. The table shows about 59,000 clones, with under 95% occurring only once. The source was CD4+ or CD8+ T cells sorted from blood, collected in a trial of the OX40 agonist ivuxolimab. The receptors here all came from an adult with an advanced solid tumor such as melanoma, head and neck, liver or kidney cancer.

This clone was picked up one time. The chain joins TRBV4-3 to TRBJ1-1; a weak D match, TRBD1 (5 bases). Germline CDR1 and CDR2: LGHNA and YSLEER. There are 17 residues in the CDR3. Between the trimmed V and J ends, which lost 4 bases and 3 bases, there was a span of 21 bases. CDR3 nucleotides: TGCGCCAGCAGCCGAGGTACCCAGTGGGCGGGGGACACTGAAGCTTTCTTT. Translating it yields CASSRGTQWAGDTEAFF.

The genes are TRBV7-9 and TRBJ2-5; a possible D gene is TRBD2 (6 bases). The V gene lost 1 base and the J gene lost 5 bases, with 11 bases spanning the gap. Germline loops: CDR1 SEHNR, CDR2 FQNEAQ (reference sequence). The CDR3 extends over 14 amino acids. DNA for the CDR3: TGTGCCAGCAGCTTAGTTCGGGAGTGGGAGACCCAGTACTTC. Its protein is CASSLVREWETQYF.

The chain links TRBV6-1 to TRBJ2-3; 7 positions match TRBD1. The CDR3 is made up of 15 amino acids. CDR1 and CDR2 (germline): MNHNS, SASEGT. V lost 6 bases to trimming and J lost 0 bases; unmatched junction nucleotides: 6. CDR3 sequence reads: CASSGTVDSTDTQYF. For the CDR3, the DNA is TGTGCCAGCAGCGGGACAGTAGATAGCACAGATACGCAGTATTTT.

The J gene is TRBJ2-3, the V gene TRBV7-9, with TRBD2 as a possible D gene (9 bases). The CDR3 contains 19 residues. Trimming cost V 6 bases and J 2 bases, with 27 bases left between them. The germline gives CDR1 SEHNR, CDR2 FQNEAQ (reference sequence). The CDR3 reads CASRGTGWEREDLTDTQYF. CDR3 in DNA: TGTGCCAGCAGGGGGACAGGTTGGGAGCGGGAGGACCTCACAGATACGCAGTATTTT.

This clone counts as medium-sized. The chain links TRBV6-1 to TRBJ2-3, with 9 bases aligning to TRBD2. The CDR3 sequence is 15 residues long. CDR1 and CDR2 from the germline V gene are MNHNS and SASEGT. Trimming took 2 bases from V and 4 from J; bases not matched to a gene: 4. This chain's CDR3 is CASSEISGSPDTQYF. In DNA, the CDR3 is TGTGCCAGCAGTGAAATTAGCGGGAGCCCAGATACGCAGTATTTT.

The chain links TRBV25-1 to TRBJ2-7; D remains ambiguous. With 2 bases removed from V and 7 bases from J, the gap between germline ends came to 12 bases. This CDR3 has 13 residues. In germline, CDR1 is MGHDK, CDR2 SYGVNS. Written as DNA, the CDR3 is TGTGCCAGCAGTGAAATGGGGAAGAGGGAGCAGTACTTC. This gives the protein CASSEMGKREQYF.

The J gene is TRBJ2-7, the V gene TRBV7-9, with D perhaps matching TRBD2 (6 bases). V lost 0 bases and J 2 bases, leaving 14 bases between the germline ends. The CDR3 contains 16 residues. Germline CDR1 and CDR2: SEHNR and FQNEAQ (reference sequence). The CDR3 DNA reads TGTGCCAGCAGCTTAGCGTGGGCTAGCGCGACCTACGAGCAGTACTTC. Translating gives CASSLAWASATYEQYF.

The V and J genes are TRBV27 and TRBJ2-1, with 13 bases identical to TRBD2. CDR1 and CDR2 from the germline V gene are MNHEY and SMNVEV (reference sequence). This CDR3 is built from 16 residues. J gave up 6 bases and V 5 bases, and 7 bases lay outside the gene matches. The CDR3 DNA sequence: TGTGCCAGCAGTGTCTCGGGACTAGCGGGAACCAATGAGCAGTTCTTC. Translated, it gives CASSVSGLAGTNEQFF.

The rearrangement links TRBV28 to TRBJ1-1; a weak D match, TRBD1 (6 bases). CDR1 and CDR2 (germline): MDHEN, SYDVKM. V dropped 3 bases and J dropped 0 bases, with 14 bases sitting between them. The CDR3 is 16 amino acids. The CDR3 region is CASSFPRDTVNTEAFF. CDR3 coding DNA: TGTGCCAGCAGTTTTCCTCGGGACACAGTGAACACTGAAGCTTTCTTT.

V is TRBV4-1 and J is TRBJ1-5; tentatively, D is TRBD1 (6 bases). The CDR3 sequence is 15 residues long. V gave up 5 bases and J gave up 4 bases, with 15 bases separating them. Germline values: CDR1 MGHRA, CDR2 YSYEKL. In DNA, the CDR3 is TGCGCCAGCAGCTTAAACAGGGAGGTAAATCAGCCCCAGCATTTT. Amino acids: CASSLNREVNQPQHF.

The gene calls are TRBV29-1 and TRBJ2-7; 9 bases align to TRBD2. V lost 6 bases, J lost 4 bases, and 7 bases stayed unmatched. Germline values: CDR1 SQVTM, CDR2 ANQGSEA. The CDR3 extends over 13 amino acids. For the CDR3, the DNA is TGCAGCGTATTAGCGGGAGATGGGTACGAGCAGTACTTC. Amino acid sequence: CSVLAGDGYEQYF.

The chain has TRBV19 and TRBJ2-1; 8 bases fit TRBD1. The CDR3 is made up of 15 amino acids. Losses at the gene ends were 7 bases for V and 3 bases for J; bases not matched to a gene: 8. Germline V gene sequence: CDR1 LNHDA, CDR2 SQIVND (reference sequence). The CDR3 reads CASKFSGQGYNEQFF. The DNA for the CDR3 is TGTGCCAGTAAATTTTCTGGACAGGGCTACAATGAGCAGTTCTTC. The whole variable domain, remainder taken from reference TRBV19 and TRBJ2-1, is DGGITQSPKYLFRKEGQNVTLSCEQNLNHDAMYWYRQDPGQGLRLIYYSQIVNDFQKGDIAEGYSVSREKKESFPLTVTSAQKNPTAFYLCASKFSGQGYNEQFFGPGTRLTVL.

In nucleotides, the CDR3 is TGTGCCAGCAGTTCTGGGGATGAAGGCACTGAAGCTTTCTTT. It translates to CASSSGDEGTEAFF. The rearrangement joins TRBV27 to TRBJ1-1; D gene ambiguous. The V gene's germline CDR1 is MNHEY and CDR2 SMNVEV (reference sequence). This CDR3 has 14 residues. Trimming pared 4 bases from V and 4 bases from J, leaving 13 bases between.

The DNA of the CDR3 is TGTGCCAGTAGTCTCACTTGGGTGAACACTGAAGCTTTCTTT. It yields the protein CASSLTWVNTEAFF. The J gene is TRBJ1-1, the V gene TRBV19; D unclear. The V end lost 5 bases, the J end lost 0 bases, and 10 bases lay between the germline ends. The CDR3 is 14 residues long. From germline, CDR1 is LNHDA and CDR2 SQIVND (reference sequence).

The chain recombines TRBV19 with TRBJ2-5, with 8 bases aligning to TRBD1. The J call may be mistaken, given a closer DNA end match to TRBJ2-7. Per germline, CDR1 LNHDA and CDR2 SQIVND (reference sequence). CDR3 length equals 13 residues. Written as DNA, the CDR3 is TGTGCCAGTAGTAAGGGACAGGCCTACGAGCAGTACTTC. Encoded protein: CASSKGQAYEQYF.